A single sample is the source of the 17 T cell receptor beta chains below, sequenced in a study of T-cell memory formation after mild COVID-19. Via MiXCR, TCRdb re-called the 5' RACE reads, giving one row per CDR3 protein. The sample has 350,000 to 500,000 distinct CDR3 sequences, roughly 18% seen once. The source material was PBMCs or a T cell subset sorted from them (not recorded which). Every receptor here comes from a man between 18 and 35 years old who had mild COVID-19 (a few samples of this study predate the infection). Cell type and time point are not known.

This sequence joins TRBV11-1 and TRBJ1-2, with TRBD1 matching 7 bases. J was trimmed by 6 bases and V by 5 bases; bases with no gene match: 9. The CDR3 has 14 residues. CDR1 SGHAT and CDR2 FQDESV come from the germline V gene (reference sequence). CDR3 bases: TGTGCCAGCAGCCCCGACCGACAGGGTCATGGCTACACCTTC. This translates into CASSPDRQGHGYTF.

This clonotype was counted only a few times. The chain links TRBV25-1 to TRBJ2-1; D ambiguous. The CDR3 has 15 residues. Germline V gene data show CDR1 as MGHDK and CDR2 as SYGVNS. V lost 5 bases and J 7 bases, leaving 18 bases between the germline ends. The CDR3 bases are TGTGCCAGCAGTCCTCAAGTCGGGCACTTGAATGAGCAGTTCTTC. The encoded protein is CASSPQVGHLNEQFF.

The chain joins TRBV5-4 to TRBJ2-5; D is ambiguous. Deletions cut 4 bases from V and 1 base from J, with 17 bases between. The CDR3 is made up of 16 amino acids. Germline CDR1 reads SGHNT; CDR2 reads YYREEE (reference sequence). The CDR3 protein is CASSQSALQFQETQYF. CDR3 bases: TGTGCCAGCAGCCAGAGCGCGCTCCAGTTCCAAGAGACCCAGTACTTC.

This clonotype was counted only a few times. This rearrangement joins TRBV7-2 to TRBJ2-7, with 9 bases that match TRBD2. This CDR3 comprises 16 residues. CDR1 and CDR2 from the germline V gene are SGHTA and FQGNSA. With 4 bases clipped from V and 0 bases from J, the junction kept 7 bases outside the gene matches. CDR3: CASSSGLAFSSYEQYV. CDR3 in DNA: TGTGCCAGCAGCTCCGGACTAGCGTTTAGCTCCTACGAGCAGTACGTC.

The rearrangement links TRBV30 to TRBJ2-7, with D possibly called TRBD1 or TRBD2 (5 bases each). The CDR3 sequence is 13 residues long. Germline-derived CDR1 and CDR2 are GTSNPN and SVGIG (reference sequence). Trimming cost V 8 bases and J 4 bases, with 18 bases left between them. The CDR3 sequence is CARTAGSLYEQYF. The CDR3 DNA reads TGTGCCCGGACGGCAGGGAGCCTATACGAGCAGTACTTC.

The chain carries TRBV6-5 and TRBJ1-2; possible D gene TRBD1, 5 bases. This CDR3 is built from 17 residues. V was clipped by 3 bases and J by 1 base, with 18 bases between them. Germline values: CDR1 MNHEY, CDR2 SVGAGI. Here the CDR3 DNA reads TGTGCCAGCAGTTATCTCGACAGCCACACATTTAACTATGGCTACACCTTC. Protein sequence: CASSYLDSHTFNYGYTF.

This clonotype has only a few counts. The chain has TRBV19 and TRBJ2-6; D possibly corresponds to TRBD1 (6 bases). The CDR3 runs to 16 residues. Germline-derived CDR1 and CDR2 are LNHDA and SQIVND (reference sequence). The germline V and J ends were trimmed by 6 bases and 0 bases, with 12 bases remaining between them. In DNA form, the CDR3 reads TGTGCCAGTAGGTTGACAGGAGGCTCTGGGGCCAACGTCCTGACTTTC. It yields the protein CASRLTGGSGANVLTF.

This clonotype was seen ten or more times. The gene calls are TRBV7-2 and TRBJ2-1; TRBD1 or TRBD2 may be the D gene (6 bases each). This CDR3 contains 17 residues. The V end was cut by 2 bases, the J end by 7 bases, with 21 bases between. Germline lookup yields CDR1 SGHTA and CDR2 FQGNSA. CDR3 sequence reads: CASSLYRGATTGNEQFF. The CDR3, as DNA: TGTGCCAGCAGCTTATATAGGGGGGCTACCACTGGGAATGAGCAGTTCTTC.

The CDR3 protein is CASSSKWLGGELFF. The CDR3, as DNA: TGTGCCAGCAGCTCCAAGTGGTTGGGCGGGGAGCTGTTTTTT. J is TRBJ2-2 and V is TRBV7-9; D uncertain. V dropped 4 bases and J dropped 7 bases, with 13 bases sitting between them. This CDR3 region has 14 residues. From germline, CDR1 is SEHNR and CDR2 FQNEAQ (reference sequence).

This clonotype showed up just a few times. The genes are TRBV29-1 and TRBJ2-3; 8 positions agree with TRBD2. Looked up from germline, CDR1 is SQVTM and CDR2 is ANQGSEA. This CDR3 region has 11 residues. With V trimmed by 7 bases and J by 8 bases, 5 bases remained unmatched. CDR3 amino acids: CSATSGGTQYF. In DNA, the CDR3 is TGCAGCGCAACGAGCGGGGGTACGCAGTATTTT.

This clonotype has just a few counts. This chain connects TRBV6-2 or TRBV6-3 to TRBJ1-3, with 7 bases that match TRBD1. From germline, CDR1 is MNHEY and CDR2 SVGEGT. V shed 6 bases and J 2 bases; nucleotides not matched to a gene: 7. CDR3 length: 15 residues. CDR3 coding DNA: TGTGCCAGCAGACCCGACAGGGCAGCTGGAAACACCATATATTTT. Amino acid sequence: CASRPDRAAGNTIYF.

The CDR3 DNA reads TGTGCCAGCAGCTTAAGGGCCGAGGAGGTGCAAGAGACCCAGTACTTC. It translates to CASSLRAEEVQETQYF. The V and J genes are TRBV7-6 and TRBJ2-5; D perhaps matches TRBD2 (5 bases). V shed 2 bases and J shed 2 bases, with 15 bases lying between them. Germline V CDR1 and CDR2: SGHVS, FNYEAQ. The CDR3 sequence is 16 residues long.

This chain uses TRBV6-2 or TRBV6-3 with TRBJ2-1, with 7 positions matching TRBD1. CDR1 is MNHEY, CDR2 SVGEGT, per germline. Losses at the gene ends were 4 bases for V and 1 base for J; bases not matched to a gene: 7. This CDR3 has 16 residues. CDR3 amino acids: CASSFTTGSSYNEQFF. The CDR3 DNA reads TGTGCCAGCAGTTTTACGACAGGGTCATCCTACAATGAGCAGTTCTTC.

The chain carries TRBV4-1 and TRBJ1-5; D unresolved. The CDR3 has 13 amino acids. Germline V CDR1 and CDR2: MGHRA, YSYEKL. V lost 0 bases to trimming and J lost 5 bases, with 5 bases between them. The CDR3 region is CASSQDWDQPQHF. In DNA form, the CDR3 reads TGCGCCAGCAGCCAAGATTGGGATCAGCCCCAGCATTTT.

This clonotype has a handful of counts. The DNA for the CDR3 is TGTGCCAGCAGCCGCGGGACAGGGGGGTATAGCAATCAGCCCCAGCATTTT. Amino acids: CASSRGTGGYSNQPQHF. V gene TRBV7-2 combines with J gene TRBJ1-5, with 11 positions matching TRBD1. V lost 5 bases, J lost 0 bases, and 6 bases stayed unmatched. The germline gives CDR1 SGHTA, CDR2 FQGNSA. CDR3 size: 17 residues.

The chain combines TRBV4-1 with TRBJ2-7; 16 bases line up with TRBD2. The CDR3 totals 17 residues. After removal of 3 bases from V and 5 bases from J, the junction contained 7 bases not matched to a gene. The V gene's germline CDR1 is MGHRA and CDR2 YSYEKL. CDR3 nucleotides: TGCGCCAGCAGCCAGGGGACTAGCGGGGGGGCCAACAACGAGCAGTACTTC. Translation: CASSQGTSGGANNEQYF.

This clonotype came up a few times. The chain carries TRBV6-2 or TRBV6-3 and TRBJ2-7; possibly TRBD2 for D (5 bases). This CDR3 contains 16 residues. V was trimmed by 2 bases and J by 2 bases, leaving 16 bases between them. Per germline, CDR1 MNHEY and CDR2 SVGEGT. CDR3 sequence (DNA): TGTGCCAGCAGTTACGCCTTGCGAGCGGATGCCTACGAGCAGTACGTC. As protein: CASSYALRADAYEQYV.